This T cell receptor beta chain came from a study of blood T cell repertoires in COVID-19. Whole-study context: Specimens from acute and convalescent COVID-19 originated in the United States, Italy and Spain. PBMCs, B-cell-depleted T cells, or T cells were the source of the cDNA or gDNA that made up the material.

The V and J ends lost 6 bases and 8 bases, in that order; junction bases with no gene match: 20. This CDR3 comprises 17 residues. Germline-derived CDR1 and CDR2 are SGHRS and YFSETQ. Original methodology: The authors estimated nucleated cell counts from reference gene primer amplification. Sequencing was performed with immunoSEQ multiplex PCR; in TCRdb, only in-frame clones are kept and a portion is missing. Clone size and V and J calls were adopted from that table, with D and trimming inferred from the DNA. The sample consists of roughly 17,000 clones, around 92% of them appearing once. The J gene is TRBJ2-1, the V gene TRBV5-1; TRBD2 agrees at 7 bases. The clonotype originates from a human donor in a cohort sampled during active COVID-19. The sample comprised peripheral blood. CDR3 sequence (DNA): TGCGCCAGCACCCCCATCCCCGGGACTACTTCTTATGATGAGCAGTTCTTC. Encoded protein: CASTPIPGTTSYDEQFF.